This T cell receptor beta chain comes out of a study of human T cells and chemical hapten exposure. Overall study context: Patients had diphenylcyclopropenone applied to the scalp weekly throughout the approximately 25-week study. Once 0.01% DPC had been applied to the upper back by patch test, readings were taken at 6 days.

CDR1 SGDLS and CDR2 YYNGEE come from the germline V gene. V lost 0 bases to trimming and J lost 5 bases, with 8 bases between them. The CDR3 spans 14 residues. Notes on the study in general: Expanded TCRs grouped into significantly more large CDR3 similarity clusters than controls produced.

For the library, individual cDNA molecules each received unique molecular identifiers. TCRdb independently ran MiXCR on the RACE reads; one entry per CDR3 protein. The data contain some 180,000 distinct CDR3 sequences, about 25% of them singletons. Regarding time point: patch test 3, about 24 weeks after DPC sensitization. As to treatment: therapeutic diphenylcyclopropenone sensitization with weekly scalp DPC. Turning to this clonotype: Antigen unknown.

The clonotype originates from a woman aged 40 to 50 with alopecia areata. Some clones in this sample may be carry-over from other donors' samples. The chain couples TRBV9 to TRBJ1-4; D is ambiguous. This specimen was whole blood, taken in connection with sensitization to the hapten diphenylcyclopropenone (DPC). The CDR3 region is CASSVGSGNEKLFF. The CDR3 region has the DNA TGTGCCAGCAGCGTAGGAAGTGGGAATGAAAAACTGTTTTTT.